The 28 T cell receptor beta chains below come from one sample, sequenced in a study of blood T cell repertoires in COVID-19. TCRdb's table, derived via immunoSEQ multiplex PCR, lists solely in-frame clones and lacks some. The sample shows some 70,000 clones, around 80% of them seen only once. The sequenced sample consisted of peripheral blood. The source of these receptors is a man in his fifties with active COVID-19.

The chain couples TRBV2 to TRBJ2-1, with TRBD2 matching over 11 bases. Trimming cost V 0 bases and J 15 bases; bases outside gene matches: 13. CDR1 and CDR2 from the germline V gene are SNHLY and FYNNEI. This CDR3 has 16 amino acids. The CDR3 spells CASSEALRSSGRYWFF. For the CDR3, the DNA is TGTGCCAGCAGTGAAGCGCTTAGGTCTAGCGGGAGGTACTGGTTCTTC.

This chain links TRBV7-2 with TRBJ1-2, with D perhaps matching TRBD1 (6 bases). The CDR3 is 12 residues long. V gave up 2 bases and J gave up 7 bases, with 8 bases separating them. Germline CDR1 reads SGHTA; CDR2 reads FQGNSA. Here the CDR3 DNA reads TGTGCCAGCAGCTTAAGCAGGGGTGGCTACACCTTC. This gives the protein CASSLSRGGYTF. The full variable domain, rest sourced from reference TRBV7-2 and TRBJ1-2, is GAGVSQSPSNKVTEKGKDVELRCDPISGHTALYWYRQSLGQGLEFLIYFQGNSAPDKSGLPSDRFSAERTGGSVSTLTIQRTQQEDSAVYLCASSLSRGGYTFGSGTRLTVV.

The chain joins TRBV28 to TRBJ2-5, with a weak D call TRBD2 (5 bases). Germline-derived CDR1 and CDR2 are MDHEN and SYDVKM. The CDR3 sequence is 14 residues long. V shed 8 bases and J shed 5 bases, with 18 bases lying between them. This CDR3 reads CASGDTSGGETQYF. CDR3 sequence (DNA): TGTGCCAGCGGCGATACTAGTGGCGGTGAGACCCAGTACTTC.

This CDR3 is CASSREGPRAAFF. The CDR3 bases are TGTGCCAGCAGCCGCGAAGGGCCGAGGGCGGCTTTCTTT. The chain carries TRBV11-2 and TRBJ1-1, with unresolved D. Trimming took 5 bases from V and 11 from J, leaving 18 bases between them. The germline CDR1 and CDR2 sequences are SGHAT and FQNNGV. CDR3 length: 13 residues.

This chain joins TRBV3-1 (or the pseudogene TRBV3-2) and TRBJ1-6; D perhaps matches TRBD1 (6 bases). Trimming left V 0 bases short and J 9 bases short, with 12 bases between. Per germline, CDR1 LGHDT and CDR2 YNNKEL (reference sequence). The CDR3 loop spans 15 amino acids. CDR3 amino acids: CASSQEGLGGSPLHF. DNA of the CDR3: TGTGCCAGCAGCCAAGAAGGGTTAGGGGGTTCACCCCTCCACTTT.

The V call is TRBV18, the J call TRBJ2-3, with 7 bases that match TRBD2. The V segment lost 3 bases and the J segment 3 bases; nucleotides outside the gene matches: 6. This CDR3 region has 15 residues. Germline V lookup: CDR1 KGHSH, CDR2 LQKENI. For the CDR3, the DNA is TGTGCCAGCTCACCGCCATCCGGGAGGACAGATACGCAGTATTTT. Translated, it gives CASSPPSGRTDTQYF.

This chain connects TRBV3-1 (or the pseudogene TRBV3-2) to TRBJ2-3; D possibly corresponds to TRBD1 (5 bases). The CDR3 has 16 residues. Trimming pared 1 base from V and 6 bases from J, leaving 17 bases between. Germline V lookup: CDR1 LGHDT, CDR2 YNNKEL (reference sequence). CDR3 protein: CASSQGRDSQGDTQYF. The CDR3 bases are TGTGCCAGCAGCCAAGGTAGAGATAGCCAGGGTGATACGCAGTATTTT.

V and J are TRBV5-4 and TRBJ2-2; the D is unclear. CDR1 is SGHNT, CDR2 YYREEE, per germline (reference sequence). The CDR3 consists of 13 residues. Trimming pared 2 bases from V and 1 base from J, leaving 3 bases between. The CDR3 region is CASSFKNTGELFF. The DNA of the CDR3 is TGTGCCAGCAGCTTCAAGAACACCGGGGAGCTGTTTTTT.

The V and J genes are TRBV2 and TRBJ2-5, with 11 bases matching TRBD2. J was trimmed by 4 bases and V by 7 bases; bases with no gene match: 8. Germline assignment: CDR1 SNHLY and CDR2 FYNNEI. The CDR3 extends over 15 amino acids. CDR3 in amino acids: CASTRLAGTLETQYF. The CDR3 DNA follows: TGTGCCAGCACCCGACTAGCGGGGACTCTAGAGACCCAGTACTTC.

The rearrangement links TRBV4-1 to TRBJ1-3; D gene unclear. Germline-derived CDR1 and CDR2 are MGHRA and YSYEKL. The CDR3 contains 15 residues. The V end was cut by 0 bases, the J end by 4 bases, with 10 bases between. The CDR3 region has the DNA TGCGCCAGCAGCCAAGACAGTTTTTCAGGAAACACCATATATTTT. It is translated as CASSQDSFSGNTIYF.

V is TRBV28 and J is TRBJ1-3; 7 bases are shared with TRBD1. The CDR3 consists of 16 residues. CDR1 MDHEN and CDR2 SYDVKM come from the germline V gene. V lost 2 bases to trimming and J lost 0 bases; unmatched junction nucleotides: 4. CDR3 residues: CASSLQTGSSGNTIYF. The CDR3 bases are TGTGCCAGCAGTTTACAGACAGGGAGCTCTGGAAACACCATATATTTT. The full variable domain, rest sourced from reference TRBV28 and TRBJ1-3, is DVKVTQSSRYLVKRTGEKVFLECVQDMDHENMFWYRQDPGLGLRLIYFSYDVKMKEKGDIPEGYSVSREKKERFSLILESASTNQTSMYLCASSLQTGSSGNTIYFGEGSWLTVV.

V usage is TRBV18 and J usage is TRBJ1-6; 9 bases line up with TRBD1. This CDR3 contains 17 residues. Germline V CDR1 and CDR2: KGHSH, LQKENI. Trimming took 8 bases from V and 1 from J; bases not matched to a gene: 9. The CDR3 is CASDGTGLNSYNSPLHF. CDR3 sequence (DNA): TGTGCCAGCGATGGGACAGGGTTAAATTCCTATAATTCACCCCTCCACTTT.

This clone was detected a few times. The genes are TRBV5-1 and TRBJ2-3; D unresolved. The CDR3 extends over 14 amino acids. Trimming took off 0 bases at V and 2 bases at J, with 7 bases between the two ends. Germline lookup yields CDR1 SGHRS and CDR2 YFSETQ. The CDR3 DNA reads as TGCGCCAGCAGCTTGGCTACCTACACAGATACGCAGTATTTT. Amino acids: CASSLATYTDTQYF.

The chain uses TRBV5-4 and TRBJ2-5, with TRBD2 matching 8 bases. Looked up from germline, CDR1 is SGHNT and CDR2 is YYREEE (reference sequence). There are 16 residues in the CDR3. Trimming at V came to 6 bases and at J to 0 bases, leaving 10 bases not matched to a gene. The DNA for the CDR3 is TGTGCCAGCACCTCTGGGGTAGCGGGGCACCAAGAGACCCAGTACTTC. Its protein is CASTSGVAGHQETQYF.

The chain has TRBV5-4 and TRBJ1-6, with D tentatively TRBD1 (5 bases). This CDR3 region has 15 residues. The V gene's germline CDR1 is SGHNT and CDR2 YYREEE (reference sequence). V dropped 1 base and J dropped 9 bases, with 14 bases sitting between them. The chain's CDR3 is CASSLPTTGVSPLHF. The CDR3 nucleotides read TGTGCCAGCAGCTTGCCGACAACGGGGGTTTCACCCCTCCACTTT.

This chain uses TRBV2 with TRBJ2-5, with a weak D call TRBD1 (6 bases). This CDR3 has 14 amino acids. Trimming left V 8 bases short and J 3 bases short, with 16 bases between. Germline V CDR1 and CDR2: SNHLY, FYNNEI. As DNA, the CDR3 is TGTGCCAGCCAGGACCCAAGGACAGAAGAGACCCAGTACTTC. It specifies CASQDPRTEETQYF.

J is TRBJ2-5 and V is TRBV29-1, with D perhaps matching TRBD2 (5 bases). CDR3 size: 12 residues. V was clipped by 8 bases and J by 2 bases, with 12 bases between them. Germline values: CDR1 SQVTM, CDR2 ANQGSEA. DNA of the CDR3: TGCAGCATCGGACTGAGACAAGAGACCCAGTACTTC. Its translation: CSIGLRQETQYF. Drawing the rest from reference TRBV29-1 and TRBJ2-5, the complete variable domain is SAVISQKPSRDICQRGTSLTIQCQVDSQVTMMFWYRQQPGQSLTLIATANQGSEATYESGFVIDKFPISRPNLTFSTLTVSNMSPEDSSIYLCSIGLRQETQYFGPGTRLLVL.

The V call is TRBV19, the J call TRBJ2-1, with 8 bases that match TRBD2. V lost 7 bases, J lost 3 bases, and 2 bases stayed unmatched. CDR3 size: 13 residues. In germline, CDR1 is LNHDA, CDR2 SQIVND (reference sequence). The CDR3 coding sequence is TGTGCCAGTAACCGGGAGGGCTACAATGAGCAGTTCTTC. Encoded protein: CASNREGYNEQFF.

The chain combines TRBV7-2 with TRBJ1-6; perhaps TRBD1 as D (5 bases). The CDR3 runs to 18 residues. V was cut by 3 bases and J by 5 bases, with 20 bases left in between. Germline CDR1 and CDR2: SGHTA and FQGNSA. DNA for the CDR3: TGTGCCAGCAGCTTTAGGGGAACGGGTGCAGCGAATAATTCACCCCTCCACTTT. It yields the protein CASSFRGTGAANNSPLHF.

A single count supports this clone. This sequence joins TRBV7-9 and TRBJ2-7, with D maybe TRBD1 (6 bases). CDR1 and CDR2 (germline): SEHNR, FQNEAQ (reference sequence). The CDR3 sequence is 15 residues long. Trimming stripped 5 bases from V and 2 bases from J, with 16 bases between. The CDR3 DNA is TGTGCCAGCAGCCCACGAGACAGGCAGACCTACGAGCAGTACTTC. It specifies CASSPRDRQTYEQYF.

The chain employs TRBV7-2 and TRBJ1-2; D remains unclear. The length of the CDR3 is 15 residues. Trimming took 1 base from V and 7 from J, leaving 16 bases between them. CDR1 SGHTA and CDR2 FQGNSA come from the germline V gene. CDR3 region: CASSLGWSGSGGYTF. The DNA for the CDR3 is TGTGCCAGCAGCTTAGGTTGGTCTGGGTCAGGTGGCTACACCTTC.

The chain has TRBV9 and TRBJ2-1; D gene unclear. V was cut by 4 bases and J by 7 bases, with 9 bases left in between. In germline, CDR1 is SGDLS, CDR2 YYNGEE. This CDR3 has 12 amino acids. DNA for the CDR3: TGTGCCAGCAGCCCCCTGCAGAATGAGCAGTTCTTC. It specifies CASSPLQNEQFF. The variable domain in full, completed from reference TRBV9 and TRBJ2-1, reads DSGVTQTPKHLITATGQRVTLRCSPRSGDLSVYWYQQSLDQGLQFLIQYYNGEERAKGNILERFSAQQFPDLHSELNLSSLELGDSALYFCASSPLQNEQFFGPGTRLTVL.

The chain carries TRBV11-3 and TRBJ2-2; D not resolved. Trimming stripped 1 base from V and 7 bases from J, with 13 bases between. The CDR3 consists of 15 residues. Germline V gene lookup returns CDR1 SGHNT and CDR2 YENEEA. The CDR3 DNA sequence: TGTGCCAGCAGCTTAGGTGCCACCGGTGGCGGGGAGCTGTTTTTT. Encoded protein: CASSLGATGGGELFF.

The chain combines TRBV13 with TRBJ1-2; 8 nucleotides align to TRBD1. Germline CDR1 and CDR2: PRHDT and FYEKMQ (reference sequence). After removal of 6 bases from V and 2 bases from J, the junction contained 2 bases not matched to a gene. The CDR3 runs to 13 residues. The CDR3 region has the DNA TGTGCCAGCAGACAGGGGGGCAACTATGGCTACACCTTC. Translating gives CASRQGGNYGYTF.

This clone was observed a few times. The chain combines TRBV27 with TRBJ2-7, with D possibly matching TRBD1 (6 bases). The germline V gene has CDR1 MNHEY and CDR2 SMNVEV (reference sequence). The CDR3 runs 14 residues. Trimming cost V 3 bases and J 3 bases, with 12 bases left between them. The CDR3 DNA reads as TGTGCCAGCAGTTTGTCTAGGGGGATCTACGAGCAGTACTTC. Encoded protein: CASSLSRGIYEQYF.

This rearrangement joins TRBV21-1 to TRBJ2-1; no DNA check was done on the table's D call, TRBD2. TRBV21-1 is a pseudogene locus. The CDR3 extends over 14 amino acids. The CDR3: CASSSQGAGLKQFF. Written as DNA, the CDR3 is TGTGCCAGCAGCTCCCAAGGGGCGGGATTGAAGCAGTTCTTC.

The V gene is TRBV6-6, the J gene TRBJ2-5; 9 nucleotides align to TRBD2. From germline, CDR1 is MNHNY and CDR2 SVGAGI (reference sequence). This CDR3 comprises 15 residues. J gave up 4 bases and V 5 bases, and 8 bases lay outside the gene matches. The CDR3 loop reads CASSAAGTSIETQYF. CDR3 in DNA: TGTGCCAGCAGTGCGGCCGGGACTAGCATAGAGACCCAGTACTTC.

This clone has just a few counts. This sample also contains other DNA sequences that code for the same CDR3. The V gene is TRBV6-6, the J gene TRBJ2-2; D is unresolved. CDR1 is MNHNY and CDR2 is SVGAGI in the germline V gene (reference sequence). V lost 2 bases and J lost 3, with 7 bases in between. CDR3 size: 14 residues. CDR3 loop: CASSYRRDTGELFF. The CDR3 DNA reads TGTGCCAGCAGTTACAGACGGGACACCGGGGAGCTGTTTTTT.